One sample yielded the 19 T cell receptor beta chains listed below, sequenced in a study of blood T cell repertoires in COVID-19 (dated by TCRdb to 2020 to 2022). The method was the immunoSEQ multiplex PCR assay. The immuneACCESS repertoire file appears here via TCRdb, limited to in-frame rearrangements. These files lack a portion of the clones; in checked studies, under half of the deficit traces to unresolved V genes, and the cause of the others is not known. In all, the sample holds about 130,000 clones, and around 80% of those were seen once. The ten largest clones represent approximately 10% of the sample. Material for sequencing was peripheral blood. These receptors were taken from a man aged 55 to 70 who had recovered from COVID-19.

The rearrangement uses TRBV9 and TRBJ2-7, with D possibly TRBD1 on 5 matching bases. Germline loops: CDR1 SGDLS, CDR2 YYNGEE. The V end lost 0 bases, the J end lost 3 bases, and 10 bases lay between the germline ends. The CDR3 sequence is 14 residues long. CDR3 sequence: CASSVGGSLYEQYF. As DNA, the CDR3 is TGTGCCAGCAGCGTAGGGGGCAGCCTCTACGAGCAGTACTTC.

The gene calls are TRBV5-6 and TRBJ2-4; D remains unclear. The CDR3 extends over 13 amino acids. The V end was cut by 3 bases, the J end by 0 bases, with 4 bases between. In germline, CDR1 is SGHDT, CDR2 YYEEEE. The CDR3 protein is CASSSIAKNIQYF. The DNA of the CDR3 is TGTGCCAGCAGCTCCATAGCCAAAAACATTCAGTACTTC.

This chain links TRBV15 with TRBJ1-4; a possible D gene is TRBD1 (6 bases). Germline CDR1 reads LNHNV; CDR2 reads YYDKDF (reference sequence). Trimming pared 1 base from V and 7 bases from J, leaving 16 bases between. This CDR3 spans 16 amino acids. The CDR3 is CATSRVGPRGGEKLFF. CDR3 in DNA: TGTGCCACCAGCAGAGTGGGTCCCAGGGGTGGTGAAAAACTGTTTTTT.

This clone occurred a few times. V and J are TRBV5-1 and TRBJ1-3; 7 bases fit TRBD1. This CDR3 comprises 15 residues. Germline V gene sequence: CDR1 SGHRS, CDR2 YFSETQ. V gave up 4 bases and J gave up 0 bases; unmatched junction bases: 4. CDR3 nucleotides: TGCGCCAGCAGCACCACAGGGGCCTCTGGAAACACCATATATTTT. Translation gives CASSTTGASGNTIYF.

This chain uses TRBV28 with TRBJ1-2, with D unclear. Germline V gene sequence: CDR1 MDHEN, CDR2 SYDVKM. Trimming took 7 bases from V and 3 from J, leaving 12 bases between them. The CDR3 has 13 amino acids. The CDR3 bases are TGTGCCAGCAACGGAGGGATTGACTATGGCTACACCTTC. Translating it yields CASNGGIDYGYTF.

The chain links TRBV7-9 to TRBJ1-5, with D perhaps TRBD1 (6 bases). Germline V gives CDR1 SEHNR, CDR2 FQNEAQ (reference sequence). The V gene lost 0 bases and the J gene lost 5 bases, with 14 bases spanning the gap. The CDR3 runs 16 residues. The CDR3 bases are TGTGCCAGCAGCTTAGCGGAGAGTCAGGGGTATCAGCCCCAGCATTTT. Its protein product is CASSLAESQGYQPQHF.

The genes are TRBV6-5 and TRBJ2-7, with 9 bases lining up with TRBD1. The CDR3 totals 15 residues. Trimming at V came to 8 bases and at J to 3 bases, leaving 11 bases not matched to a gene. Germline-derived CDR1 and CDR2 are MNHEY and SVGAGI. The CDR3 sequence is CASATIDRGYYEQYF. DNA of the CDR3: TGTGCCAGCGCCACCATTGACAGGGGGTACTACGAGCAGTACTTC.

The chain links TRBV20-1 to TRBJ1-1; 9 bases line up with TRBD1. V gave up 3 bases and J gave up 10 bases; unmatched junction bases: 3. This CDR3 is built from 11 residues. Germline CDR1 DFQATT, CDR2 SNEGSKA (reference sequence). CDR3: CSARAGQGAFF. The CDR3 region has the DNA TGCAGTGCTAGGGCGGGACAGGGAGCTTTCTTT.

There are a few counts of this clone. The chain combines TRBV19 with TRBJ2-2, with D possibly being TRBD2 (7 bases). V was cut by 9 bases and J by 4 bases, with 18 bases left in between. Per the germline V gene, CDR1 is LNHDA and CDR2 is SQIVND (reference sequence). The length of the CDR3 is 15 residues. The CDR3 region is CASTWGGRATGELFF. The CDR3 DNA follows: TGTGCCAGCACCTGGGGGGGGCGGGCCACCGGGGAGCTGTTTTTT.

DNA for the CDR3: TGTGCCAGCTCACCACCGGCCGGGGTCGGAAACACCATATATTTT. As protein: CASSPPAGVGNTIYF. The J gene is TRBJ1-3, the V gene TRBV18; no definite D call. The CDR3 consists of 15 residues. Trimming took 0 bases from V and 4 from J, leaving 10 bases between them. Germline values: CDR1 KGHSH, CDR2 LQKENI.

V gene TRBV6-5 combines with J gene TRBJ2-7; 12 bases are a match to TRBD1. The CDR3 has 14 residues. V was pared by 6 bases and J by 7 bases, with 7 bases of the junction left unmatched. The germline V gene has CDR1 MNHEY and CDR2 SVGAGI. CDR3 sequence reads: CASRRGQGAEEQYF. The CDR3 DNA reads TGTGCCAGCAGGCGGGGACAGGGGGCAGAAGAGCAGTACTTC.

V gene TRBV19 combines with J gene TRBJ2-2; D unclear. This CDR3 has 15 residues. Germline CDR1 and CDR2: LNHDA and SQIVND (reference sequence). V gave up 6 bases and J gave up 1 base, with 12 bases separating them. The CDR3: CASRITNLNTGELFF. The CDR3 bases are TGTGCCAGTAGAATAACTAATTTGAACACCGGGGAGCTGTTTTTT.

The chain is built from TRBV28 and TRBJ1-1; 9 positions match TRBD1. The germline CDR1 and CDR2 sequences are MDHEN and SYDVKM. V shed 8 bases, J shed 5 bases, and the junction held 9 bases outside the gene matches. This CDR3 region has 14 residues. The CDR3 sequence is CASVEQGARTEAFF. The CDR3 bases are TGTGCCAGCGTCGAACAGGGGGCGCGAACTGAAGCTTTCTTT.

The chain recombines TRBV3-1 (or the pseudogene TRBV3-2) with TRBJ2-1, with 10 bases that match TRBD2. The germline gives CDR1 LGHDT, CDR2 YNNKEL (reference sequence). CDR3 length equals 17 residues. V was pared by 0 bases and J by 3 bases, with 5 bases of the junction left unmatched. The CDR3 region has the DNA TGTGCCAGCAGCCAAGATAAAATAGCGGGAGGCTACAATGAGCAGTTCTTC. Protein product: CASSQDKIAGGYNEQFF.

This chain links TRBV2 with TRBJ2-2; D is unclear. Per the germline V gene, CDR1 is SNHLY and CDR2 is FYNNEI. This CDR3 contains 14 residues. V gave up 2 bases and J gave up 7 bases, with 11 bases separating them. This chain's CDR3 is CASSENGLRGELFF. The CDR3, as DNA: TGTGCCAGCAGTGAAAACGGGTTGCGCGGGGAGCTGTTTTTT.

The V and J genes are TRBV11-2 and TRBJ1-2, with D possibly being TRBD1 (6 bases). The CDR3 contains 13 residues. The ends were cut back, 3 bases at V and 4 bases at J, with 9 bases in the middle. From germline, CDR1 is SGHAT and CDR2 FQNNGV. CDR3 sequence: CASSLQGTYGYTF. Written as DNA, the CDR3 is TGTGCCAGCAGCTTGCAGGGGACCTATGGCTACACCTTC.

This sequence joins TRBV25-1 and TRBJ1-1; a possible D gene is TRBD1 (6 bases). V lost 6 bases to trimming and J lost 3 bases, with 11 bases between them. The germline CDR1 and CDR2 sequences are MGHDK and SYGVNS. This CDR3 has 13 amino acids. CDR3 amino acids: CASSRTADTEAFF. The CDR3 DNA reads TGTGCCAGCAGCAGGACAGCGGACACTGAAGCTTTCTTT.

The rearrangement joins TRBV7-9 to TRBJ1-5; 9 nucleotides match TRBD1. Germline CDR1 SEHNR, CDR2 FQNEAQ (reference sequence). V gave up 1 base and J gave up 5 bases; unmatched junction bases: 6. This CDR3 has 16 residues. CDR3: CASSLGGRQGDQPQHF. The DNA for the CDR3 is TGTGCCAGCAGCTTAGGGGGAAGACAGGGGGATCAGCCCCAGCATTTT. Filled out from reference TRBV7-9 and TRBJ1-5, the complete variable domain reads DTGVSQNPRHKITKRGQNVTFRCDPISEHNRLYWYRQTLGQGPEFLTYFQNEAQLEKSRLLSDRFSAERPKGSFSTLEIQRTEQGDSAMYLCASSLGGRQGDQPQHFGDGTRLSIL.

This clone was found a few times. The chain has TRBV7-9 and TRBJ1-2; 8 bases are shared with TRBD1. The length of the CDR3 is 13 residues. J lost 8 bases, V lost 5 bases, and 7 bases had no gene match. Germline CDR1 is SEHNR and CDR2 is FQNEAQ (reference sequence). CDR3 nucleotides: TGTGCCAGCAGCCCTAGGACAGGGAGCGGCTACACCTTC. It is translated as CASSPRTGSGYTF.